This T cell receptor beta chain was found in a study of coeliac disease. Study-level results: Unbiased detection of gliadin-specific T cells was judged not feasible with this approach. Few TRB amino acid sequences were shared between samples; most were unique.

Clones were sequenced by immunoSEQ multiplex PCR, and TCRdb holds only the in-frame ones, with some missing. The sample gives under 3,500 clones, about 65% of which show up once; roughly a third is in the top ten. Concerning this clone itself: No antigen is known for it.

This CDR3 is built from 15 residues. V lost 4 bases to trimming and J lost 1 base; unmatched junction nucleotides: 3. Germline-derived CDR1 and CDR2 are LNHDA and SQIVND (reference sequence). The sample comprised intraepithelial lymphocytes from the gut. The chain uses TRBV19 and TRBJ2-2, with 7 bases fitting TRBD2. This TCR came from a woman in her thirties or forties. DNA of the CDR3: TGTGCCAGTAGTAGGACTAGATGGAACACCGGGGAGCTGTTTTTT. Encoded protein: CASSRTRWNTGELFF.